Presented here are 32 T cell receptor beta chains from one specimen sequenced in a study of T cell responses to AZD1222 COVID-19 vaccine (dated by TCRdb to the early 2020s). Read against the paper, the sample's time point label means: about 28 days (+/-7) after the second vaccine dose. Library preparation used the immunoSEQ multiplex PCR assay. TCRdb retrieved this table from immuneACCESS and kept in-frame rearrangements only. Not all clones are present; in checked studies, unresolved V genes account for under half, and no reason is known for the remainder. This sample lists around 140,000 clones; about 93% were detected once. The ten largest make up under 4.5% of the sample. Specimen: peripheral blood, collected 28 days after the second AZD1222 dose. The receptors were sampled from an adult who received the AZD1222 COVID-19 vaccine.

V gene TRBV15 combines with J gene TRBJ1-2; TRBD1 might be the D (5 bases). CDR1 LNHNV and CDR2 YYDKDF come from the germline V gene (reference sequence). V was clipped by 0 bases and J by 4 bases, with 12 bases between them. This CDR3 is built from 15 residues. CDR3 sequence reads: CATSRDLTGIYGYTF. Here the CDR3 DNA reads TGTGCCACCAGCAGAGATCTCACAGGAATCTATGGCTACACCTTC. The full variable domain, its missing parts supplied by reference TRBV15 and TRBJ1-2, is DAMVIQNPRYQVTQFGKPVTLSCSQTLNHNVMYWYQQKSSQAPKLLFHYYDKDFNNEADTPDNFQSRRPNTSFCFLDIRSPGLGDTAMYLCATSRDLTGIYGYTFGSGTRLTVV.

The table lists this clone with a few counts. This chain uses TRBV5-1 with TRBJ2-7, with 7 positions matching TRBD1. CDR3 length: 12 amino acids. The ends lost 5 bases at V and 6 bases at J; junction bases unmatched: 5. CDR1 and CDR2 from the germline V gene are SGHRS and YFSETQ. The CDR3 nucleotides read TGCGCCAGCAGGGGACAGAACGCCGAGCAGTACTTC. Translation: CASRGQNAEQYF.

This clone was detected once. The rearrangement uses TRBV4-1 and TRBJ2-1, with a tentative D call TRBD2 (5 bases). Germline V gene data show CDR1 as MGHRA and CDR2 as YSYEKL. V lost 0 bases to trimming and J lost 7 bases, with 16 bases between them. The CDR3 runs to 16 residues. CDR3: CASSQDHGNSVNEQFF. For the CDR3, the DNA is TGCGCCAGCAGCCAAGATCACGGGAACAGCGTAAATGAGCAGTTCTTC.

CDR3 amino acids: CASRKLAGDPYEQYF. The CDR3 DNA reads as TGTGCCAGCAGGAAACTAGCGGGGGACCCCTACGAGCAGTACTTC. V and J are TRBV2 and TRBJ2-7, with 11 bases lining up with TRBD2. The CDR3 has 15 amino acids. With 6 bases clipped from V and 2 bases from J, the junction kept 6 bases outside the gene matches. Germline values: CDR1 SNHLY, CDR2 FYNNEI.

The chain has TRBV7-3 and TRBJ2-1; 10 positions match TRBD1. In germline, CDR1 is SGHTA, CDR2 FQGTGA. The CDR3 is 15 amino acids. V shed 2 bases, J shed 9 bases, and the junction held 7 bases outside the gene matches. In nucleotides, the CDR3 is TGTGCCAGCAGCTTAGCTCCCGGGACAGGGGTTGAGCAGTTCTTC. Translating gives CASSLAPGTGVEQFF.

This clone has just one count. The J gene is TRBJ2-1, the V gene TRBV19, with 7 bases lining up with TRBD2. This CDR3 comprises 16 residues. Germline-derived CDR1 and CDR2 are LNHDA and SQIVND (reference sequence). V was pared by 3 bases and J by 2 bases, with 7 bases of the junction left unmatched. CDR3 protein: CASSIGGRVTYNEQFF. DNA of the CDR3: TGTGCCAGTAGTATTGGTGGGAGGGTGACCTACAATGAGCAGTTCTTC.

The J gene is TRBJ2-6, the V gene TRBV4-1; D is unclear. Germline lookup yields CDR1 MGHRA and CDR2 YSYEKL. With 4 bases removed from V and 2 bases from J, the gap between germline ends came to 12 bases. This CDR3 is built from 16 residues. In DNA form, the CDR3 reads TGCGCCAGCAGCCCCTACGTAACGACTGGGGCCAACGTCCTGACTTTC. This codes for CASSPYVTTGANVLTF.

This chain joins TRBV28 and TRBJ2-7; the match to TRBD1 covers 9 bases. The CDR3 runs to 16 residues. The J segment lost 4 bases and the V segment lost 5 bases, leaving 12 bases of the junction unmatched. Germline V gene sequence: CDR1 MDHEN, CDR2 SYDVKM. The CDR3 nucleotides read TGTGCCAGCAGTCCCATTACGACAGGGGGAGGGTACGAGCAGTACTTC. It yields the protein CASSPITTGGGYEQYF. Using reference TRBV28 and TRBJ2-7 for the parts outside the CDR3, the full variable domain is DVKVTQSSRYLVKRTGEKVFLECVQDMDHENMFWYRQDPGLGLRLIYFSYDVKMKEKGDIPEGYSVSREKKERFSLILESASTNQTSMYLCASSPITTGGGYEQYFGPGTRLTVT.

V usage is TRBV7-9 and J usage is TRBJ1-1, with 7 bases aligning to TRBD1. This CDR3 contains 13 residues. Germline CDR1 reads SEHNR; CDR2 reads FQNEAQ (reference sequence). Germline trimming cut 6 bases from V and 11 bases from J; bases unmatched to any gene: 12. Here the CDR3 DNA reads TGTGCCAGCAGGTCTGACAGGGTATCTTTGGCTTTCTTT. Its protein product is CASRSDRVSLAFF. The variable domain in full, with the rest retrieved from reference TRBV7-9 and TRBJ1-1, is DTGVSQNPRHKITKRGQNVTFRCDPISEHNRLYWYRQTLGQGPEFLTYFQNEAQLEKSRLLSDRFSAERPKGSFSTLEIQRTEQGDSAMYLCASRSDRVSLAFFGQGTRLTVV.

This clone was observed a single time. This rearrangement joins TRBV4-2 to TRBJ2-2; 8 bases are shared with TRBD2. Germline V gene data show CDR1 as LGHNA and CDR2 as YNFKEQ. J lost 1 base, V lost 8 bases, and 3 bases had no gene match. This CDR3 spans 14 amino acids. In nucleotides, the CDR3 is TGTGCCAGCCTGGGACTAGGGAACACCGGGGAGCTGTTTTTT. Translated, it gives CASLGLGNTGELFF.

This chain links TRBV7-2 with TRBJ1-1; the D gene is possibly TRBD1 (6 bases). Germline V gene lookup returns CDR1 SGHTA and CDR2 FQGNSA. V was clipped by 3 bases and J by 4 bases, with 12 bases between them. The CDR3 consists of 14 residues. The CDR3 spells CASSFTGSGTEAFF. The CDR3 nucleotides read TGTGCCAGCAGCTTTACAGGGTCGGGCACTGAAGCTTTCTTT. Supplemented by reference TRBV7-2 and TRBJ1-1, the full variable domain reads GAGVSQSPSNKVTEKGKDVELRCDPISGHTALYWYRQSLGQGLEFLIYFQGNSAPDKSGLPSDRFSAERTGGSVSTLTIQRTQQEDSAVYLCASSFTGSGTEAFFGQGTRLTVV.

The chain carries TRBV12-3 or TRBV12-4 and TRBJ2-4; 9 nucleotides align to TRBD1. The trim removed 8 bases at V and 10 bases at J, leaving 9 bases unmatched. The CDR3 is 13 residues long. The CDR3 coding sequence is TGTGCCAGCGCCCCGGGACAGGGTCTAATTCAGTACTTC. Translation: CASAPGQGLIQYF.

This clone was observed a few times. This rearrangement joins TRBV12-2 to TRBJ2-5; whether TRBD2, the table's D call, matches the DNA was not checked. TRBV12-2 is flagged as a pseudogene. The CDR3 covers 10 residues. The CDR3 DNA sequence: TGTGCAAGTCGCCGTGAGACCCAGTACTTC. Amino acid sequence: CASRRETQYF.

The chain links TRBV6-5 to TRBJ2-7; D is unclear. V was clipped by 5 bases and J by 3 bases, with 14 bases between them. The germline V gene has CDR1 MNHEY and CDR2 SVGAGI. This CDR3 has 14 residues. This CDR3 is CASSPSTGFYEQYF. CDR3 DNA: TGTGCCAGCAGTCCATCGACTGGATTCTACGAGCAGTACTTC.

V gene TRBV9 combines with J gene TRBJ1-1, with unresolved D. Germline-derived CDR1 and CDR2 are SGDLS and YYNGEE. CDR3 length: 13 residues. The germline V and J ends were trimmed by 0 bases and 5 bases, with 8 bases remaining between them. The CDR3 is CASSVGVWTEAFF. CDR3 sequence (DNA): TGTGCCAGCAGCGTAGGCGTGTGGACTGAAGCTTTCTTT.

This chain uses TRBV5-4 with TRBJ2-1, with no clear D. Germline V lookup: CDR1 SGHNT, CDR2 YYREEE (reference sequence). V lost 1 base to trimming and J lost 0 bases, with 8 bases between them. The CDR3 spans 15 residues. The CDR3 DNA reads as TGTGCCAGCAGCTTGACAGTAAGCTCCTACAATGAGCAGTTCTTC. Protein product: CASSLTVSSYNEQFF.

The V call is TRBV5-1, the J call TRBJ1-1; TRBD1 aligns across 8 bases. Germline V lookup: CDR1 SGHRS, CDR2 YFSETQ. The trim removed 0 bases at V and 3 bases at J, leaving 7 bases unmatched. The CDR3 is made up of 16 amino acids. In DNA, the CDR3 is TGCGCCAGCAGCTTGGACAGGGACAGGAGGGACACTGAAGCTTTCTTT. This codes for CASSLDRDRRDTEAFF.

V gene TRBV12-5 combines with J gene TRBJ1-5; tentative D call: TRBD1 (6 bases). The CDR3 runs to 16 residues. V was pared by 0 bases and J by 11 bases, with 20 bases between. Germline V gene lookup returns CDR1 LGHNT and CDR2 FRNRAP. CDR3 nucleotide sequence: TGTGCTAGTGGTTTGGTACTGGATCGGACAGCCTCAGCCCAGCATTTT. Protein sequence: CASGLVLDRTASAQHF. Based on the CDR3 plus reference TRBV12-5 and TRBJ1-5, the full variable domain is DARVTQTPRHKVTEMGQEVTMRCQPILGHNTVFWYRQTMMQGLELLAYFRNRAPLDDSGMPKDRFSAEMPDATLATLKIQPSEPRDSAVYFCASGLVLDRTASAQHFGDGTRLSIL.

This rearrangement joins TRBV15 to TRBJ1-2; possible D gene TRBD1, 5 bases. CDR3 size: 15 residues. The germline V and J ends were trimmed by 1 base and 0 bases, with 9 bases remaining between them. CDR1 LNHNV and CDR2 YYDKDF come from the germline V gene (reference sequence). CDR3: CATSRGGITNYGYTF. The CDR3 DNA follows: TGTGCCACCAGCAGAGGGGGCATAACTAACTATGGCTACACCTTC.

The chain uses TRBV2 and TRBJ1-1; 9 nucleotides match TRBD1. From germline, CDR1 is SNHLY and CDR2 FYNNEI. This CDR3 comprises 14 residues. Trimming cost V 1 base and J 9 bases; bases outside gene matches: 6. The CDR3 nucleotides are TGTGCCAGCAGTGAAGGTCTAGGACAGGGGAAAGCTTTCTTT. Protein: CASSEGLGQGKAFF.

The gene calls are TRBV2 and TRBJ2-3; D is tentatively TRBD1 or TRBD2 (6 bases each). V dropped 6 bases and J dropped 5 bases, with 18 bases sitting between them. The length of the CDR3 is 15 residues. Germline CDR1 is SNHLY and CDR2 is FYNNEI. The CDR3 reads CASRARGTSIDTQYF. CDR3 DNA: TGTGCCAGCAGGGCGAGGGGGACTTCAATAGATACGCAGTATTTT.

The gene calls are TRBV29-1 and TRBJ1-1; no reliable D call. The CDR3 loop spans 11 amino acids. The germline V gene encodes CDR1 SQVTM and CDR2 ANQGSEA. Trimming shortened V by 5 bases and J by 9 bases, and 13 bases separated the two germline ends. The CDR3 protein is CSVRDGTKAFF. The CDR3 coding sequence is TGCAGCGTTAGAGATGGAACAAAAGCTTTCTTT.

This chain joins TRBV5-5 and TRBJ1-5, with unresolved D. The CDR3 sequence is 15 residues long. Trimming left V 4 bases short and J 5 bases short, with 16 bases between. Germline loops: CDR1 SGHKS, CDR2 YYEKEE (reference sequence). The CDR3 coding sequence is TGTGCCAGCAGCCCCAAGGGAGGGCTCGATCAGCCCCAGCATTTT. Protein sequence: CASSPKGGLDQPQHF. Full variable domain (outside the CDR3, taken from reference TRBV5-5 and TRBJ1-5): DAGVTQSPTHLIKTRGQQVTLRCSPISGHKSVSWYQQVLGQGPQFIFQYYEKEERGRGNFPDRFSARQFPNYSSELNVNALLLGDSALYLCASSPKGGLDQPQHFGDGTRLSIL.

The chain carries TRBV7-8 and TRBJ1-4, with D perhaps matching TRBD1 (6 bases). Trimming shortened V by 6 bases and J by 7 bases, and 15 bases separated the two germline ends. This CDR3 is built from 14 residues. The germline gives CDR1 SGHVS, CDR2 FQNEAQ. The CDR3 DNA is TGTGCCAGCAGTTTTAACAGGGCGGGTGAAAAACTGTTTTTT. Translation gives CASSFNRAGEKLFF.

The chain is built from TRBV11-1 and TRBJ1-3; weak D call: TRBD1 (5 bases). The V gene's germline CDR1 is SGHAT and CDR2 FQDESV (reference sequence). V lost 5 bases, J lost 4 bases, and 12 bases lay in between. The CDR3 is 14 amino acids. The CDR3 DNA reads TGTGCCAGCAGCCGGGGACTCCGAGGAAACACCATATATTTT. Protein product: CASSRGLRGNTIYF.

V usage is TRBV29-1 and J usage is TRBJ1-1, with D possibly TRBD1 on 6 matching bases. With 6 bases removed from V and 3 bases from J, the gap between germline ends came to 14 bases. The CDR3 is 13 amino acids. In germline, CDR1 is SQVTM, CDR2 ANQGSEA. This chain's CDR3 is CSVRGRQDTEAFF. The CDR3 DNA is TGCAGCGTCCGGGGGCGACAGGACACTGAAGCTTTCTTT. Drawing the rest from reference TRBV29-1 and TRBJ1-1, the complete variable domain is SAVISQKPSRDICQRGTSLTIQCQVDSQVTMMFWYRQQPGQSLTLIATANQGSEATYESGFVIDKFPISRPNLTFSTLTVSNMSPEDSSIYLCSVRGRQDTEAFFGQGTRLTVV.

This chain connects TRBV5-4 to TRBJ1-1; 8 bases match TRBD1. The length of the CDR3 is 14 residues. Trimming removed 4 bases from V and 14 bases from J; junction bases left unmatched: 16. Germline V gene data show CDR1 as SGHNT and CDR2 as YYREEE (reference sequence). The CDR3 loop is CASSPGGQEPLGFF. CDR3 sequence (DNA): TGTGCCAGCAGCCCTGGGGGACAGGAGCCACTTGGGTTCTTT.

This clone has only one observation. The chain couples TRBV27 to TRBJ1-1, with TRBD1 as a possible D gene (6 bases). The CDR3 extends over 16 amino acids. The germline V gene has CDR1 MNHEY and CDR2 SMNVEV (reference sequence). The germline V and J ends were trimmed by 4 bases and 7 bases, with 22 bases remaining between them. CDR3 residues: CASSSPGTGKLGEAFF. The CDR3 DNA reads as TGTGCCAGCAGTTCGCCAGGAACAGGGAAGCTGGGTGAAGCTTTCTTT.

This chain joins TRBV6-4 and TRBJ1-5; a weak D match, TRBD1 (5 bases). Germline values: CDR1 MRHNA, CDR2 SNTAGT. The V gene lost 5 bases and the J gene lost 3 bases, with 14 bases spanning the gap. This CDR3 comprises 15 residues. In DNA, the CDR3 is TGTGCCAGCAGTCCGTGGGGGGGATCCAATCAGCCCCAGCATTTT. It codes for CASSPWGGSNQPQHF.

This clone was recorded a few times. In DNA form, the CDR3 reads TGTGCCAGCAGTTACAGGGGGCTCGGTGGCTACACCTTC. It translates to CASSYRGLGGYTF. The chain joins TRBV5-6 to TRBJ1-2, with 9 bases matching TRBD1. Germline V lookup: CDR1 SGHDT, CDR2 YYEEEE. The ends lost 5 bases at V and 7 bases at J; junction bases unmatched: 6. This CDR3 has 13 amino acids.

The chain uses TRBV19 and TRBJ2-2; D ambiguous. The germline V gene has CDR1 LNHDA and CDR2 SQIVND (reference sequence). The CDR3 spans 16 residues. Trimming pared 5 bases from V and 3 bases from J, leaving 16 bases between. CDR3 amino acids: CASSLRRLGHTGELFF. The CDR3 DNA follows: TGTGCCAGTAGTCTGAGACGGCTAGGGCACACCGGGGAGCTGTTTTTT.

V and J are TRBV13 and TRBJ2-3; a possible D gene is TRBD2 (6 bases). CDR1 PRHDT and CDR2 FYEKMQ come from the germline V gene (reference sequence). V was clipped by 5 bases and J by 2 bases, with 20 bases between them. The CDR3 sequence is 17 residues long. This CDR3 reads CASSPPWGESTTDTQYF. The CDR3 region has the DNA TGTGCCAGCAGCCCTCCCTGGGGGGAGAGTACCACAGATACGCAGTATTTT.